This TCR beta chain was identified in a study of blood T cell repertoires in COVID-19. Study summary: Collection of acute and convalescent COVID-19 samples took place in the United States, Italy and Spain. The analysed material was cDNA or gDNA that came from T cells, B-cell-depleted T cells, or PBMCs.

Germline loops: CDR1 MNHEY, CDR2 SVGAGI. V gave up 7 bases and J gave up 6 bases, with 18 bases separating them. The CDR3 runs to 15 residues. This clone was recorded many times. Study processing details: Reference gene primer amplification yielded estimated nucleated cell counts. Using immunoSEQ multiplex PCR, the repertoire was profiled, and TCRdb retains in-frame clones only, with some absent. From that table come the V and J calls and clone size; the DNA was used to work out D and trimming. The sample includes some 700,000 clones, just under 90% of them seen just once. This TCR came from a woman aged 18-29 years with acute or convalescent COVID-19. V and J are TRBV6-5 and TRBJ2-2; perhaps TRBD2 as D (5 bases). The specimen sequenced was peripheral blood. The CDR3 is CASTISWTFPGELFF. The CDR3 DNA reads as TGTGCCAGCACTATATCCTGGACTTTTCCCGGGGAGCTGTTTTTT.